This TCR beta chain was sequenced in a study of T cells in Graves' hyperthyroidism and ophthalmopathy. Fresh peripheral blood, under 13 ml, was the source of the PBMCs. Germline values: CDR1 SQVTM, CDR2 ANQGSEA. The junction had 14 bases not matched to a gene; V was cut back by 6 bases and J by 4 bases. The CDR3 is 15 amino acids. Whole-study results and caveats: The model predicted ophthalmopathy a median approximately six months before onset.

TCR beta CDR3 region amplification was performed from RNA transcripts. HTBI primers were the set used in a first-round RT-PCR of the TCR CDR3. MiXCR was run by TCRdb on the multiplex PCR reads, yielding one entry per CDR3 protein. The data show more than 550,000 distinct CDR3 sequences, about 18% seen once. This clonotype was recorded a few times. Its antigen is not known. The chain is built from TRBV29-1 and TRBJ1-2, with 7 positions matching TRBD1. The receptor was derived from a man aged 50-60 years with Graves' hyperthyroidism. Sequenced input: blood. The CDR3 bases are TGCAGCGTCGGCGGGACAGCAAGTAGTGGCTATGGCTACACCTTC. This gives the protein CSVGGTASSGYGYTF.